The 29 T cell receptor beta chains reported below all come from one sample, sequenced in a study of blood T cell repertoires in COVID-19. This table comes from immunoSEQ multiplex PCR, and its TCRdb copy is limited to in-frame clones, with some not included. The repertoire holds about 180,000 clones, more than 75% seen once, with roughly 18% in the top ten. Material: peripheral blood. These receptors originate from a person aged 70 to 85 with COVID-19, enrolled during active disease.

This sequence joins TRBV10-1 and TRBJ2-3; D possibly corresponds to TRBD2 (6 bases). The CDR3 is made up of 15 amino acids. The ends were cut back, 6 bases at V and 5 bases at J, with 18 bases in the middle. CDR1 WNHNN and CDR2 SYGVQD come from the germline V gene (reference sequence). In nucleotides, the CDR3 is TGCGCCAGCAGGAGTCGGGGGATTTCAAGAGATACGCAGTATTTT. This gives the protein CASRSRGISRDTQYF.

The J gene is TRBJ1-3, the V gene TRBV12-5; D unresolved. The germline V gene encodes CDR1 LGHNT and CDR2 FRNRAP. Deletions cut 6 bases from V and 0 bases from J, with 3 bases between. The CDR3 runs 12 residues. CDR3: CASGLSGNTIYF. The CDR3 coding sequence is TGTGCTAGTGGCCTCTCTGGAAACACCATATATTTT.

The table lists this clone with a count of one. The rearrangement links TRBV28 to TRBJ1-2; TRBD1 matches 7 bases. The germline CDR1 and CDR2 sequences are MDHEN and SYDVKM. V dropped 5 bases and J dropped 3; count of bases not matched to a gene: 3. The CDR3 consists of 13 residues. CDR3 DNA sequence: TGTGCCAGCAGTGGGGGACAGCACTATGGCTACACCTTC. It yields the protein CASSGGQHYGYTF.

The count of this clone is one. The CDR3 sequence is CASGTHRGGSNQPQHF. For the CDR3, the DNA is TGTGCCAGCGGGACGCACAGGGGAGGAAGCAATCAGCCCCAGCATTTT. This chain links TRBV28 with TRBJ1-5, with 7 bases aligning to TRBD1. Germline V gene sequence: CDR1 MDHEN, CDR2 SYDVKM. The CDR3 has 16 amino acids. V dropped 8 bases and J dropped 1; count of bases not matched to a gene: 11.

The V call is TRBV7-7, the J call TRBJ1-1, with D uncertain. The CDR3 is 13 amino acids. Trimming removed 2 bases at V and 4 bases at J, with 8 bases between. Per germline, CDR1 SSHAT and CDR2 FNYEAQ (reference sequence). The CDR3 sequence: CASSLTESTEAFF. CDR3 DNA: TGTGCCAGCAGCTTAACAGAATCCACTGAAGCTTTCTTT.

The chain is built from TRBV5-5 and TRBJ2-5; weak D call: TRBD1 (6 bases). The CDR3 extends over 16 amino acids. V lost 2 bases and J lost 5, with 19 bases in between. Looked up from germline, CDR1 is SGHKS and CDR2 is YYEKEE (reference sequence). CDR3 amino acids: CASSFDPAGAWETQYF. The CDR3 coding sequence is TGTGCCAGCAGCTTTGACCCGGCAGGGGCGTGGGAGACCCAGTACTTC.

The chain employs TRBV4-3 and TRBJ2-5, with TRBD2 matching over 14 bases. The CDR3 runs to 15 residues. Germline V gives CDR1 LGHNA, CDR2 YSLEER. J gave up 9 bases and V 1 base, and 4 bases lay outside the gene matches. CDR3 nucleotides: TGCGCCAGCAGCCAAGGGACTAGCGGGAGGTTGCCCCAGTACTTC. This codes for CASSQGTSGRLPQYF.

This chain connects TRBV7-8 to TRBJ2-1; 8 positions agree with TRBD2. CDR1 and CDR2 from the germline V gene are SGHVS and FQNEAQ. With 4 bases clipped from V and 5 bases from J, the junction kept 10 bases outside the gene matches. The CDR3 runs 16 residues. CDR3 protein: CASSWAGGGSHNEQFF. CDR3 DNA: TGTGCCAGCAGCTGGGCGGGGGGAGGTTCCCACAATGAGCAGTTCTTC.

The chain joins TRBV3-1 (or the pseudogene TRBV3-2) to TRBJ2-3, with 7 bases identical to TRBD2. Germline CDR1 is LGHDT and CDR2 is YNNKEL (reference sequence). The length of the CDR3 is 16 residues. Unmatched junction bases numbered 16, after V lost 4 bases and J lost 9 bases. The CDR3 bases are TGTGCCAGCAGCCTGCAGTTGGGAGCGGGGAAGGGGACGCAGTATTTT. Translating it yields CASSLQLGAGKGTQYF.

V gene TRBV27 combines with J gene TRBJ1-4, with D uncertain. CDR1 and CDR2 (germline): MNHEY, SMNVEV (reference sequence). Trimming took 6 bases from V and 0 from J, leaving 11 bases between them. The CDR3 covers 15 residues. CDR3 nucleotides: TGTGCCAGCAGCGAGTTTTTCTCAACTAATGAAAAACTGTTTTTT. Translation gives CASSEFFSTNEKLFF.

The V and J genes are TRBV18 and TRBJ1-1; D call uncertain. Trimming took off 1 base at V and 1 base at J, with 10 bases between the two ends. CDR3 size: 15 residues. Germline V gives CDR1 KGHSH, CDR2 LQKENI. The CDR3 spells CASSPLGSSNTEAFF. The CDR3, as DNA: TGTGCCAGCTCACCACTCGGGTCTTCGAACACTGAAGCTTTCTTT. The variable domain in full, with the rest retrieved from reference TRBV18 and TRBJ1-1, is NAGVMQNPRHLVRRRGQEARLRCSPMKGHSHVYWYRQLPEEGLKFMVYLQKENIIDESGMPKERFSAEFPKEGPSILRIQQVVRGDSAAYFCASSPLGSSNTEAFFGQGTRLTVV.

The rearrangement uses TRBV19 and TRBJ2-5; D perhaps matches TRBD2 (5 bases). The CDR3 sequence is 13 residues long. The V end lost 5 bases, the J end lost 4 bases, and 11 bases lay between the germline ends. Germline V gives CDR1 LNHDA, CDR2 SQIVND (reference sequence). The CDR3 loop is CASSLYRGETQYF. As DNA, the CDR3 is TGTGCCAGTAGTCTGTACCGGGGAGAGACCCAGTACTTC.

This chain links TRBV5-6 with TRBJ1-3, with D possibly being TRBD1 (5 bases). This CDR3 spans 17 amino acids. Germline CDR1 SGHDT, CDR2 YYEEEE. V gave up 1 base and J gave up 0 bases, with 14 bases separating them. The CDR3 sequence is CASSLYGAPNSGNTIYF. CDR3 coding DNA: TGTGCCAGCAGCTTGTATGGGGCTCCTAACTCTGGAAACACCATATATTTT.

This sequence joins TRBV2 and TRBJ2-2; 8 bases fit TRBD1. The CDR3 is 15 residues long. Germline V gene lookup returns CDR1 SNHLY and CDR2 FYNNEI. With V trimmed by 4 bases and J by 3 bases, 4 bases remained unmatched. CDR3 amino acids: CASSAGGADTGELFF. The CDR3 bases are TGTGCCAGCAGTGCAGGGGGCGCAGACACCGGGGAGCTGTTTTTT.

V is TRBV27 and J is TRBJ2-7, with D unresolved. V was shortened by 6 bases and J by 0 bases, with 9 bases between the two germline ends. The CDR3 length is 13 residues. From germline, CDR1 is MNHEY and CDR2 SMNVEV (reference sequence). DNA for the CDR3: TGTGCCAGCAGCCCATCAATCTCCTACGAGCAGTACTTC. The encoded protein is CASSPSISYEQYF.

The CDR3 DNA follows: TGTGCCAGCAGCTTGGGGACAGGGTCTACCTACGAGCAGTACTTC. This gives the protein CASSLGTGSTYEQYF. V usage is TRBV5-4 and J usage is TRBJ2-7; TRBD1 aligns across 8 bases. The CDR3 is 15 residues long. CDR1 is SGHNT and CDR2 is YYREEE in the germline V gene (reference sequence). Unmatched junction bases numbered 4, after V lost 0 bases and J lost 2 bases. Drawing the rest from reference TRBV5-4 and TRBJ2-7, the complete variable domain is ETGVTQSPTHLIKTRGQQVTLRCSSQSGHNTVSWYQQALGQGPQFIFQYYREEENGRGNFPPRFSGLQFPNYSSELNVNALELDDSALYLCASSLGTGSTYEQYFGPGTRLTVT.

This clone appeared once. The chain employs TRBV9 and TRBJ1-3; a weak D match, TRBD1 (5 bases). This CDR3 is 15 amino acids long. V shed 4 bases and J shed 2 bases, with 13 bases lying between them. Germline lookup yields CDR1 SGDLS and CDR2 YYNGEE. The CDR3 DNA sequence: TGTGCCAGCAGCCCTTGGGGGGAGCCTGGAAACACCATATATTTT. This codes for CASSPWGEPGNTIYF.

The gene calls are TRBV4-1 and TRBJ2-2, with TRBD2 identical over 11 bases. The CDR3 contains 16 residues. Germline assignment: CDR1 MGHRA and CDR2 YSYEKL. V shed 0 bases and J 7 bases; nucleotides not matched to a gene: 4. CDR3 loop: CASSQDIGLAGGELFF. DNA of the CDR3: TGCGCCAGCAGCCAAGATATTGGACTAGCGGGCGGGGAGCTGTTTTTT.

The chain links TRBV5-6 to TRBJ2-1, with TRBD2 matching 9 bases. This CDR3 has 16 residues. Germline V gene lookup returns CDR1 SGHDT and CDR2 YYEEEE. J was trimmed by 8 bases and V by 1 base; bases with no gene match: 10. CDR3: CASSLLASGIVDEQFF. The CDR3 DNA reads TGTGCCAGCAGCTTGTTAGCTAGCGGGATTGTCGATGAGCAGTTCTTC.

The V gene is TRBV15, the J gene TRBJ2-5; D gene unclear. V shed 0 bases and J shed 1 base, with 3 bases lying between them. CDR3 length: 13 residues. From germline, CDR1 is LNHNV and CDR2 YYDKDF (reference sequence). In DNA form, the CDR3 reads TGTGCCACCAGCAGAGATCTCCAAGAGACCCAGTACTTC. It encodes CATSRDLQETQYF.

The DNA for the CDR3 is TGTGCCAGCAGTTACTCGTTTCAGGGGGAGCAGTACTTC. Its protein product is CASSYSFQGEQYF. V and J are TRBV6-5 and TRBJ2-7, with a tentative D call TRBD1 (6 bases). Deletions cut 0 bases from V and 7 bases from J, with 10 bases between. The germline gives CDR1 MNHEY, CDR2 SVGAGI. This CDR3 comprises 13 residues.

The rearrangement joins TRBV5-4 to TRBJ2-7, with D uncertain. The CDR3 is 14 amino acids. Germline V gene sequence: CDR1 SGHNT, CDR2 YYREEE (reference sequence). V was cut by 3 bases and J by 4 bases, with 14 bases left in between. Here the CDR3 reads CASSSTLKEYEQYF. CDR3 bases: TGTGCCAGCAGCTCCACCCTCAAAGAGTACGAGCAGTACTTC.

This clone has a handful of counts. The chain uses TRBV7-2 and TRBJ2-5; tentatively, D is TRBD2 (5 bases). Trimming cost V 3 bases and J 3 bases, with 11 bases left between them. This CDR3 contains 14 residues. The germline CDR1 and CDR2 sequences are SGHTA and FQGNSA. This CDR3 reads CASSFQFGEETQYF. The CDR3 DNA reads TGTGCCAGCAGCTTCCAGTTCGGGGAAGAGACCCAGTACTTC. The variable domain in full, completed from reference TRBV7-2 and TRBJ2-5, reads GAGVSQSPSNKVTEKGKDVELRCDPISGHTALYWYRQSLGQGLEFLIYFQGNSAPDKSGLPSDRFSAERTGGSVSTLTIQRTQQEDSAVYLCASSFQFGEETQYFGPGTRLLVL.

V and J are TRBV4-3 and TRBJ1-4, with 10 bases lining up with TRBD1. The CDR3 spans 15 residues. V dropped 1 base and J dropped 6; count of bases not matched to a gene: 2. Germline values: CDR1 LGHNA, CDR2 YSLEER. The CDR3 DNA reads TGCGCCAGCAGCCAAGTCGGGACAGGGGATGAAAAACTGTTTTTT. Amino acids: CASSQVGTGDEKLFF.

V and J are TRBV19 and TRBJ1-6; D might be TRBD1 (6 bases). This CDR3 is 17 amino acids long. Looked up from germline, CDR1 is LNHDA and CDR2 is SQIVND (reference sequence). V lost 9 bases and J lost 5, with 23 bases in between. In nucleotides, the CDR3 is TGTGCCAGCACACCGAGGGGAGCGACAGGCGATAATTCACCCCTCCACTTT. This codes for CASTPRGATGDNSPLHF.

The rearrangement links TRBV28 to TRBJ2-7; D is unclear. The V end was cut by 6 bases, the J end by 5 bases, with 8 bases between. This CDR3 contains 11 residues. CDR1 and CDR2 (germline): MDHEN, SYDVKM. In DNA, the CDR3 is TGTGCCAGCAGGCGATCCAACGAGCAGTACTTC. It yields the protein CASRRSNEQYF. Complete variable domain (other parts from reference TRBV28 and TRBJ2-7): DVKVTQSSRYLVKRTGEKVFLECVQDMDHENMFWYRQDPGLGLRLIYFSYDVKMKEKGDIPEGYSVSREKKERFSLILESASTNQTSMYLCASRRSNEQYFGPGTRLTVT.

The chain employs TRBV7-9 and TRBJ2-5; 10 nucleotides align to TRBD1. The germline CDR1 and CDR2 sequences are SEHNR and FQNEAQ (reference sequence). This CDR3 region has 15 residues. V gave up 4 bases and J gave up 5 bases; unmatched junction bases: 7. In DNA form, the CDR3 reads TGTGCCAGCAGCTCGGGTCCGGGACAGGGGGAGACCCAGTACTTC. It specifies CASSSGPGQGETQYF.

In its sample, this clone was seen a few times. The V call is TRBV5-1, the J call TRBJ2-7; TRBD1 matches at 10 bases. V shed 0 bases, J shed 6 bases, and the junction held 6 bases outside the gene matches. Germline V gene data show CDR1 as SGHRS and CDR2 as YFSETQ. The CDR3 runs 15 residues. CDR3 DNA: TGCGCCAGCAGCTTGGCGACAGGGGGCGGAACCGAGCAGTACTTC. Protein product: CASSLATGGGTEQYF.

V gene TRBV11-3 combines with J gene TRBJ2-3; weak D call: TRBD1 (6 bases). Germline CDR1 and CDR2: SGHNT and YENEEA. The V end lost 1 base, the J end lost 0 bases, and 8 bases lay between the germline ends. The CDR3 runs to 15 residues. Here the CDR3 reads CASSLGGLSTDTQYF. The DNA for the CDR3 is TGTGCCAGCAGCTTAGGGGGGCTAAGCACAGATACGCAGTATTTT.